The 10 T cell receptor beta chains listed next were all sequenced from one sample in a study of cytomegalovirus exposure and HLA in healthy donors. Primers for the PCR totalled 60 Vbeta and 13 Jbeta. Profiled with immunoSEQ multiplex PCR; TCRdb holds only in-frame clones, not every one. The data show some 96,000 clones, 64% seen once. Sequencing was performed on PBMCs. These receptors were taken from a man aged 55 to 70 in good health and CMV-seronegative.

For this clone: Other DNA sequences in the sample encode the same CDR3. The CDR3 spells CASSLVREIMSVEQFF. CDR3 DNA: TGTGCCAGCAGTTTAGTGAGGGAAATTATGAGCGTTGAGCAGTTCTTC. The chain couples TRBV27 to TRBJ2-1; tentative D call: TRBD2 (5 bases). V gave up 2 bases and J gave up 9 bases, with 20 bases separating them. In germline, CDR1 is MNHEY, CDR2 SMNVEV (reference sequence). The CDR3 extends over 16 amino acids.

The chain combines TRBV5-6 with TRBJ1-2; 8 bases match TRBD1. V lost 7 bases to trimming and J lost 0 bases; unmatched junction nucleotides: 5. The CDR3 runs to 14 residues. CDR1 and CDR2 (germline): SGHDT, YYEEEE. The CDR3 sequence is CASASGQANYGYTF. In DNA, the CDR3 is TGTGCCAGCGCTTCGGGACAGGCTAACTATGGCTACACCTTC.

The rearrangement links TRBV5-1 to TRBJ1-1; TRBD1 aligns across 10 bases. Germline lookup yields CDR1 SGHRS and CDR2 YFSETQ. This CDR3 contains 15 residues. Trimming at V came to 4 bases and at J to 7 bases, leaving 10 bases not matched to a gene. The CDR3 nucleotides read TGCGCCAGCAGCGCAAGACAGGGGGCTTACTTTGAAGCTTTCTTT. Protein: CASSARQGAYFEAFF.

In this sample, this clone turned up once. The gene calls are TRBV4-2 and TRBJ1-1; 10 bases agree with TRBD1. V trimming: 1 base; J trimming: 1 base; junction bases outside the gene matches: 15. Germline V gene lookup returns CDR1 LGHNA and CDR2 YNFKEQ. The CDR3 loop spans 20 amino acids. Here the CDR3 DNA reads TGTGCCAGCAGCCAAGCGGGACAGGGGCGATCTTATGGTGGGAACACTGAAGCTTTCTTT. This codes for CASSQAGQGRSYGGNTEAFF.

This sequence joins TRBV5-1 and TRBJ2-3; 9 positions match TRBD1. CDR1 is SGHRS, CDR2 YFSETQ, per germline. The V and J ends lost 1 base and 4 bases, in that order; junction bases with no gene match: 4. This CDR3 contains 15 residues. The CDR3 spells CASSLLQGAPDTQYF. The CDR3 nucleotides are TGCGCCAGCAGCTTGCTACAGGGGGCTCCAGATACGCAGTATTTT. The entire variable domain, with the rest obtained from reference TRBV5-1 and TRBJ2-3, is as follows: KAGVTQTPRYLIKTRGQQVTLSCSPISGHRSVSWYQQTPGQGLQFLFEYFSETQRNKGNFPGRFSGRQFSNSRSEMNVSTLELGDSALYLCASSLLQGAPDTQYFGPGTRLTVL.

The CDR3 loop is CASSFLVPVRYTDTQYF. CDR3 DNA: TGTGCCAGCAGCTTTCTTGTCCCAGTACGTTATACAGATACGCAGTATTTT. This chain links TRBV7-8 with TRBJ2-3; no firm D call. Germline CDR1 reads SGHVS; CDR2 reads FQNEAQ. CDR3 length: 17 residues. V lost 3 bases, J lost 3 bases, and 19 bases lay in between.

V and J are TRBV7-8 and TRBJ2-1; a possible D gene is TRBD1 (5 bases). V lost 3 bases and J 4 bases, leaving 10 bases between the germline ends. This CDR3 is built from 14 residues. The germline CDR1 and CDR2 sequences are SGHVS and FQNEAQ. The CDR3: CASSLGQEYNEQFF. CDR3 nucleotides: TGTGCCAGCAGCTTGGGGCAGGAATACAATGAGCAGTTCTTC.

The sample holds a few counts of this clone. The V and J genes are TRBV5-4 and TRBJ2-5, with 7 bases matching TRBD1. The junction had 4 bases not matched to a gene; V was cut back by 5 bases and J by 3 bases. The CDR3 sequence is 13 residues long. Germline V gene data show CDR1 as SGHNT and CDR2 as YYREEE (reference sequence). CDR3 nucleotides: TGTGCCAGCAGACCCGGGACAGAAGAGACCCAGTACTTC. Residues: CASRPGTEETQYF. Full variable domain (remainder filled in from reference TRBV5-4 and TRBJ2-5): ETGVTQSPTHLIKTRGQQVTLRCSSQSGHNTVSWYQQALGQGPQFIFQYYREEENGRGNFPPRFSGLQFPNYSSELNVNALELDDSALYLCASRPGTEETQYFGPGTRLLVL.

V usage is TRBV11-2 and J usage is TRBJ1-5, with 7 bases matching TRBD1. Looked up from germline, CDR1 is SGHAT and CDR2 is FQNNGV. The CDR3 contains 17 residues. The J segment lost 0 bases and the V segment lost 4 bases, leaving 9 bases of the junction unmatched. The CDR3 loop is CASSSGQVRYSNQPQHF. The DNA for the CDR3 is TGTGCCAGCAGCTCAGGACAGGTGAGGTATAGCAATCAGCCCCAGCATTTT. Full variable domain (missing parts from reference TRBV11-2 and TRBJ1-5): EAGVAQSPRYKIIEKRQSVAFWCNPISGHATLYWYQQILGQGPKLLIQFQNNGVVDDSQLPKDRFSAERLKGVDSTLKIQPAKLEDSAVYLCASSSGQVRYSNQPQHFGDGTRLSIL.

V usage is TRBV5-1 and J usage is TRBJ1-1, with 9 bases fitting TRBD1. Germline V gives CDR1 SGHRS, CDR2 YFSETQ. V lost 3 bases and J lost 0; bases outside the gene matches: 3. The CDR3 covers 15 residues. Here the CDR3 DNA reads TGCGCCAGCAGCTCTAGGACAGGGGTGAACACTGAAGCTTTCTTT. Translating it yields CASSSRTGVNTEAFF.